This T cell receptor beta chain was recorded in a study of cytomegalovirus exposure and HLA in healthy donors (TCRdb year 2017). In terms of the full investigation: According to an earlier analysis of a few hundred of the donors, about 179 million T cells yielded 95 million to 140 million unique TCR beta sequences and roughly 280 Gb of sequence data. An early release that covered about 640 HLA-typed donors contained approximately 300 gigabases of sequencing data and 70 million to 100 million unique TCR sequences. Of the approximately 400 genotyped donors, about 80% fell in the genetic ancestry cluster associated with self-reported Caucasian donors. The study aimed to test whether signatures of past pathogen exposure could be identified by cataloging public T cell receptors. Using immunosequencing, the study profiled T cell repertoires from fewer than 700 subjects and related those repertoires to cytomegalovirus serostatus. Along with the approximately 650-subject first cohort, a separate validation cohort of roughly 110 different subjects was used. The study combined high-throughput TCR immunosequencing, statistical association of individual TCRs with disease status, and machine learning to predict cytomegalovirus infection status. To study patterns of TCR occurrence, a later analysis re-analyzed previously published TCR beta repertoires from around 660 donors and added high-resolution HLA genotyping. Rather than using new phenotypic data, the later analysis identified candidate immune exposures from TCR beta sequences and from how often those sequences occurred across donors. An earlier analysis of several hundred of the donors applied high-throughput TCR beta sequencing to assess whether each TCR beta V gene segment acted as functional or pseudogenic. Donor age, sex, ethnicity and CMV serostatus were compiled alongside the repertoire data. In a later genetic analysis, genome-wide SNP genotypes for about 55% of the 666 donors were used, and that subset was treated as a discovery cohort. All discovery cohort repertoires had been generated on a single sequencing platform. HLA typing covered class I and class II loci at four-digit resolution. Typing coverage varied by locus: about 629-630 donors for A, B, C, DRB1 and DQB1; approximately 500 for DQA1; around 610 for DPA1; approximately 470 for DPB1. Several DR-DQ haplotypes were handled as single units for association and clustering, since linkage in the cohort was strong. Among some 400 genotyped donors of the cohort, an average of approximately 230,000 unique TCR beta nucleotide sequences were sequenced per donor, roughly 20% of them non-productive.

Remarks on this clone: What this receptor recognizes is not known. An end of the junction differs from the germline gene, which may be a read error.

In total, 500 to 700 healthy bone marrow donors made up the cohort. Cohort members were all nominally healthy when sampled, although unrecorded immune exposures were likely present. The donor was CMV seronegative and belonged to the group of 352 seronegative cohort members. Each donor provided a peripheral blood sample, and peripheral blood mononuclear cells were used for TCR beta sequencing. Genomic DNA was extracted from the blood cell samples with the Qiagen DNeasy Blood Extraction Kit. Libraries came from the immunoSEQ multiplex PCR assay. For the multiplex PCR, a mixture combining 60 forward primers for TCR Vbeta segments and 13 reverse primers for TCR Jbeta segments was used. Amplification of the CDR3 region of rearranged TCR beta genes was performed with a multiplex PCR assay on genomic DNA. Amplified TCR beta libraries were sequenced as 87-base-pair reads on the Illumina HiSeq System. In the authors' own workflow: A later analysis counted 75 million to 100 million unique TCR beta chains across the 550 to 750 repertoires, and some 12 million of these chains were shared by at least two donors. Raw reads were error-corrected and collapsed into unique sequences by a nearest-neighbor algorithm in which closely related sequences were merged to remove PCR and sequencing errors. To assign V, D and J gene segments, CDR3 sequences were aligned to IMGT reference sequences. Each retained sequence needed at least a six-nucleotide match to both a V gene segment and a J gene segment. Rearrangements were classified as productive when the CDR3 lacked stop codons and remained in frame with V and J, and all other rearrangements were classified as non-productive. Following IMGT convention, CDR3 was defined as the stretch from the second conserved V-encoded cysteine to the conserved J-encoded phenylalanine. The earlier analysis of approximately 590 of the donors excluded any sequence lacking an unambiguous match to a single V gene segment. In an earlier analysis of several hundred of the donors, V segments were called functional above 56.7% productive rearrangements and were called segregating when the between-donor standard deviation exceeded 5%. To diagnose cytomegalovirus status from the catalog of TCR beta chain sequences, a statistical classification framework was built. In a later analysis, V and J genes were assigned by comparing TCR nucleotide sequences against IMGT/GENE-DB human TR gene sequences. The TCRdist pipeline was used in a later analysis to assign CDR3 sequences and most-parsimonious VDJ recombination scenarios. In a later analysis, every TCR beta chain was defined by the combination of its CDR3 amino acid sequence and its V-gene family, and reads without a unique V-gene family were dropped. A later analysis removed 550 to 700 highly shared, low-generation-probability nucleotide sequences to deal with suspected cross-contamination and a sequencing artifact. A later analysis calculated a clonal expansion index for each public chain from normalized within-repertoire ranks of inferred template counts. A later analysis computed generation probabilities with a VDJ recombination model fitted to out-of-frame rearrangements, and checked the results against IGoR. A later analysis scored TCR-TCR, TCR-HLA and TCR-CMV co-occurrence with hypergeometric tests, applying a repertoire-size bias correction to TCR pairs. In a later analysis, false discovery rates were estimated by permuting HLA or CMV assignments 20 times. In a later analysis, co-occurring TCRs were grouped using DBSCAN, with TCRdist sequence similarity added in when clustering inside HLA-allele-positive subsets. Repertoires with fewer than 30,000 or more than 120,000 public chains were left out of co-occurrence clustering, as were a handful of repertoires with anomalous nucleotide sharing. The source is immuneACCESS, and TCRdb retained only in-frame sequences with V and J called. Part of the clones is not carried over; for the studies checked, unresolved V genes explain less than half of this, and the remainder is unexplained. V, J and clone size are taken as reported in that table, and D and trimming were inferred from the DNA itself. The sample contains around 150,000 clones, around 76% of them found a single time. Jointly, the top ten make up around 2% of the sample.

Summary of the overall study and its limitations: According to a later analysis, TCR association rates differed among HLA loci, with DRB1 alleles showing the most associated TCRs and HLA-C alleles showing the fewest. A later genetic analysis reported fewer N-insertions in productive TCRs among donors in an Asian-associated ancestry cluster than the roughly 650-donor mean. HLA typing was unavailable for some donors at each locus, so association tests used only the typed subset. Roughly uniform sequencing depth across donors was assumed in presence/absence analyses, although this assumption may not hold. In vitro tests confirmed that a few of the cytomegalovirus-associated TCR beta chains recognize cytomegalovirus antigens. The classifier was reported to diagnose cytomegalovirus status with high specificity and sensitivity in both the original and validation cohorts. The authors suggested that the approach could potentially be extended to other disease states and immunological phenotypes. Some IMGT-functional V segments, including TRBV6-2 and TRBV6-3, could not be distinguished by the 87-base-pair reads and were therefore excluded. Because counts were too low, about 15 rarely observed V segments, including chromosome 9 orphons, were left out of the earlier analysis of roughly 600 of the donors. This cohort had only TCR beta chains sequenced, and the lack of alpha or paired-chain data limited which features could be detected. An association between a missense DCLRE1C variant and V-gene and J-gene trimming of TCR beta chains was found in a later genetic analysis and replicated in an independent cohort. When HLA alleles, especially DR and DQ, strongly co-occurred, attributing TCR associations to individual alleles was difficult. The sequencing pipeline was judged likely to have produced a cluster of highly shared sequence variants as a technical artifact. Correlated functional status among segregating V segments might reflect linkage disequilibrium, but an unknown experimental factor could not be ruled out. An earlier analysis of several hundred of the donors showed that most TCR beta V segments appeared in productive rearrangements either about 87% or about 30% of the time, which broadly matched IMGT annotations. A further reported finding was that TCR beta sequences accurately predicted the HLA-A and HLA-B alleles for most subjects in the first cohort. A later analysis reported that several top co-occurrence clusters appeared linked to parvovirus B19, influenza, CMV and Epstein-Barr virus. CMV serostatus was the only immune exposure information available for the cohort. In a later analysis, about 16,000 TCR beta sequences were associated with specific HLA alleles at a false discovery rate of 0.05. A total of roughly 160 TCR beta chains were listed by the study as associated with cytomegalovirus. Compared with equally common non-associated chains, HLA-associated TCR beta chains in a later analysis were more clonally expanded and had lower generation probabilities. While some public TCRs were present in many individuals, most TCR sequences turned up only very rarely across donors. In a later analysis, most CMV-associated TCR beta chains were found to appear HLA-restricted, with HLA associations seemingly driven largely by CMV exposure.

The CDR1 and CDR2 encoded by the germline V gene are MGHRA and YSYEKL. The CDR3, cysteine through phenylalanine, is 14 amino acids long. Only CDR3 DNA remains: 42 bases, in frame from the first base. This sequence uses TRBV4-1 and TRBJ1-1, and TRBD1 may be the D gene, going by 5 matching bases. The sample consisted of PBMCs. This receptor was obtained from a female donor in good health and CMV-seronegative. The nucleotide sequence is given as TGTGCCAGCAGCCAAGAAAGGGGATGGACTGAAGCTTTCTTT. Translated, this is CASSQERGWTEAFF.